Listed here is a single T cell receptor beta chain. Its antigen is not known. V gave up 3 bases and J gave up 5 bases, with 10 bases separating them. The length of the CDR3 is 14 residues. CDR1 MDHEN and CDR2 SYDVKM come from the germline V gene. CD8 cells classed as naive were CD45RO-negative and positively selected for CCR7, excluding terminally differentiated effector memory CD45RA+ cells. The data belong to a study of shared clonotypes between healthy human individuals. The assay was immunoSEQ multiplex PCR, and TCRdb's table has in-frame clones only and misses some. In the table there are over 2,000,000 clones, approximately 92% of which are singletons. Study outcomes and limitations: Collection of samples was limited to blood; tissue repertoires likely differ.

The sample consisted of naive CD8+ T cells from PBMCs. The chain employs TRBV28 and TRBJ2-2; D unresolved. This sequence was found in a man aged 18 to 35 in good health. Some clones in this sample may be carry-over from other donors' samples. CDR3 in amino acids: CASSFTVGTGELFF. The CDR3 bases are TGTGCCAGCAGTTTCACAGTCGGGACCGGGGAGCTGTTTTTT.